The 2 T cell receptor beta chains below were found in one sample sequenced in a study of cytomegalovirus exposure and HLA in healthy donors. The PCR employed 60 Vbeta primers together with 13 Jbeta primers. Libraries were prepared by immunoSEQ multiplex PCR; TCRdb keeps only in-frame clonotypes and omits some of them. The data show some 93,000 clones, with 65% seen just once and about 6% held by the top ten. Source material: PBMCs. The origin of the receptors is a boy aged 5-17 years in good health and CMV-seropositive.

This clone came up once. The rearrangement uses TRBV6-1 and TRBJ1-3, with D uncertain. V dropped 3 bases and J dropped 9 bases, with 12 bases sitting between them. Germline values: CDR1 MNHNS, CDR2 SASEGT. The CDR3 has 13 residues. CDR3 DNA sequence: TGTGCCAGCAGTGAGCTCGTATTGAGCACCATATATTTT. It encodes CASSELVLSTIYF.

This clone occurred once. The gene calls are TRBV7-2 and TRBJ2-1; 9 bases align to TRBD2. The CDR3 contains 15 residues. The germline CDR1 and CDR2 sequences are SGHTA and FQGNSA. The ends lost 5 bases at V and 8 bases at J; junction bases unmatched: 10. CDR3 sequence reads: CASSATGLASDEQFF. The DNA of the CDR3 is TGTGCCAGCAGCGCCACGGGACTAGCTTCGGATGAGCAGTTCTTC.